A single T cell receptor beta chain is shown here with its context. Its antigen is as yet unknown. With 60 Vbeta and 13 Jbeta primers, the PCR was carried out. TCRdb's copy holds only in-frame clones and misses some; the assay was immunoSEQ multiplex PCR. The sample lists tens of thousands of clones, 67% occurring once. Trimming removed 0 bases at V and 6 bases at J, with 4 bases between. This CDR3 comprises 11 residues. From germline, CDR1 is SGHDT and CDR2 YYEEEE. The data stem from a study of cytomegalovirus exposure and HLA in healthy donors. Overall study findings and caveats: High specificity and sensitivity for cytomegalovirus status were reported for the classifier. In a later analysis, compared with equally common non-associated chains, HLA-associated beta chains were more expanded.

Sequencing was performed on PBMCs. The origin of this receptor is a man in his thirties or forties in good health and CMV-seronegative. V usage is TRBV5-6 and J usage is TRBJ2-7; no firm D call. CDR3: CASSLGPEQYF. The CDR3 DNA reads TGTGCCAGCAGCTTGGGGCCCGAGCAGTACTTC.